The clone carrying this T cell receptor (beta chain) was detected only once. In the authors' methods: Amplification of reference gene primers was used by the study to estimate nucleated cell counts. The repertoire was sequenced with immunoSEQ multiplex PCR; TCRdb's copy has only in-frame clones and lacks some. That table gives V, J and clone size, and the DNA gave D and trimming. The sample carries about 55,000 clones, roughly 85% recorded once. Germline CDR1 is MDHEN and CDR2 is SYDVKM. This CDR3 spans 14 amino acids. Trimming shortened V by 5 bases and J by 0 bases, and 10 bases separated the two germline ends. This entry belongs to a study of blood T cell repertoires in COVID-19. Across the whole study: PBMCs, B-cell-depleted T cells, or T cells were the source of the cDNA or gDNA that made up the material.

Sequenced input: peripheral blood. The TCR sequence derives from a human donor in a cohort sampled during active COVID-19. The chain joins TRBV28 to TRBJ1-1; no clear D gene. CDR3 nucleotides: TGTGCCAGCAGTCTACAGAGTATGAACACTGAAGCTTTCTTT. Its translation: CASSLQSMNTEAFF.